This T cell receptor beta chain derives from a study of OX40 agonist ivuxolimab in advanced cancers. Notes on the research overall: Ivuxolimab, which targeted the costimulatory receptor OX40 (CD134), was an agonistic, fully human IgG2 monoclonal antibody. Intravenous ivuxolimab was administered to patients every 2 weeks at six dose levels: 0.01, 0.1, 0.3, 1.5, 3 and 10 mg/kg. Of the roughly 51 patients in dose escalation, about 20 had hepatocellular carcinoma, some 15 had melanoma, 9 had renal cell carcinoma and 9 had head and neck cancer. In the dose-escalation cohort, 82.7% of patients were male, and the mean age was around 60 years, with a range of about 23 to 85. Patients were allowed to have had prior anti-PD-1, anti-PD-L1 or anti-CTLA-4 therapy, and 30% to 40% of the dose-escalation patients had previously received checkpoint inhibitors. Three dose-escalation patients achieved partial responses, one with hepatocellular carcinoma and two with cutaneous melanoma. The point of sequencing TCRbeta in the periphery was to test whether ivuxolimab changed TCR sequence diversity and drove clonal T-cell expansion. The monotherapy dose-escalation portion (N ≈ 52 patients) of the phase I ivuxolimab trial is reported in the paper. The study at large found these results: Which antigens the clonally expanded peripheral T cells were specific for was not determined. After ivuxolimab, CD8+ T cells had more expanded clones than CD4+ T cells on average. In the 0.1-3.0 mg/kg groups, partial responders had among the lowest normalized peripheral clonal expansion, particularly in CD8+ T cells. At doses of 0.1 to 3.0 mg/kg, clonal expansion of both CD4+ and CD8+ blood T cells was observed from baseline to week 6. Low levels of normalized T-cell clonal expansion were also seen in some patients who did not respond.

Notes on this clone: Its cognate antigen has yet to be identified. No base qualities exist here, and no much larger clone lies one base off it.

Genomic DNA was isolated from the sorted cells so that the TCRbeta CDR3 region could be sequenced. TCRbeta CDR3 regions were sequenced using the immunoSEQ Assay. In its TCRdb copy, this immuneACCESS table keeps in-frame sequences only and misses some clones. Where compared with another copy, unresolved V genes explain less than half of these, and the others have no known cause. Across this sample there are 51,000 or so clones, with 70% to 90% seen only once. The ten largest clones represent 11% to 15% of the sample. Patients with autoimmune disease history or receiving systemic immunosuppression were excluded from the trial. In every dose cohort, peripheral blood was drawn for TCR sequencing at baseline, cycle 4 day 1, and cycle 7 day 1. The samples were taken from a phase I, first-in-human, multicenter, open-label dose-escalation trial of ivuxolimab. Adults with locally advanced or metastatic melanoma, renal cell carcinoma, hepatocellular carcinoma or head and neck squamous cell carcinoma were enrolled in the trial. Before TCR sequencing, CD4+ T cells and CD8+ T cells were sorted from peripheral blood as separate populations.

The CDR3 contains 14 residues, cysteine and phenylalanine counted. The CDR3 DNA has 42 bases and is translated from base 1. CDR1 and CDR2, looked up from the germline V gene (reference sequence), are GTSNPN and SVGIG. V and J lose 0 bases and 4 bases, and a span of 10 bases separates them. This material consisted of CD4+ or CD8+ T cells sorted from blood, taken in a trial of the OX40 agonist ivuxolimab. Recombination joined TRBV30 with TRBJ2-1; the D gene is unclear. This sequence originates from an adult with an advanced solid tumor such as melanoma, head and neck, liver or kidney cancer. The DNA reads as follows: TGTGCCTGGAGTGTATCGAACAGTTACAATGAGCAGTTCTTC. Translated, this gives CAWSVSNSYNEQFF. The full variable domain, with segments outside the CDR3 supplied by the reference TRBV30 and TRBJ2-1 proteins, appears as SQTIHQWPATLVQPVGSPLSLECTVEGTSNPNLYWYRQAAGRGLQLLFYSVGIGQISSEVPQNLSASRPQDRQFILSSKKLLLSDSGFYLCAWSVSNSYNEQFFGPGTRLTVL.